These 22 T cell receptor beta chains came from one sample sequenced in a study of identifying expanded T cells in peripheral blood. TCRdb's copy holds only in-frame clones and misses some; the assay was immunoSEQ multiplex PCR. The profile shows 100,000 to 150,000 clones, around 88% of them singletons. The sample comprised blood. These receptors were obtained from a person aged 18 to 69 in good health.

This rearrangement joins TRBV7-9 to TRBJ1-2; no firm D call. This CDR3 has 15 amino acids. Trimming cost V 0 bases and J 5 bases, with 13 bases left between them. The germline gives CDR1 SEHNR, CDR2 FQNEAQ (reference sequence). Written as DNA, the CDR3 is TGTGCCAGCAGCTTAGCAGGTACAGCGCTTTATGGCTACACCTTC. Its protein product is CASSLAGTALYGYTF.

V usage is TRBV28 and J usage is TRBJ2-3; 12 bases match TRBD2. The CDR3 length is 18 residues. The V gene's germline CDR1 is MDHEN and CDR2 SYDVKM. V shed 0 bases and J 0 bases; nucleotides not matched to a gene: 4. The CDR3 sequence: CASSLWASGRASTDTQYF. The CDR3 DNA sequence: TGTGCCAGCAGTTTATGGGCTAGCGGGAGGGCTAGCACAGATACGCAGTATTTT.

The rearrangement links TRBV10-3 to TRBJ1-1; possibly TRBD1 for D (5 bases). V was cut by 2 bases and J by 7 bases, with 5 bases left in between. CDR1 is ENHRY, CDR2 SYGVKD, per germline. The CDR3 spans 11 residues. CDR3 DNA: TGTGCCATCAGTGAGGGGGGTGAAGCTTTCTTT. Protein: CAISEGGEAFF.

This clone showed up just a few times. The gene calls are TRBV6-5 and TRBJ1-5, with D possibly matching TRBD1 (6 bases). V gave up 4 bases and J gave up 4 bases, with 8 bases separating them. Per the germline V gene, CDR1 is MNHEY and CDR2 is SVGAGI. The CDR3 length is 13 residues. The DNA of the CDR3 is TGTGCCAGCAGTTGGGACACGAATCAGCCCCAGCATTTT. Protein sequence: CASSWDTNQPQHF.

The V call is TRBV7-8, the J call TRBJ2-7; 10 bases fit TRBD1. V lost 2 bases and J lost 5; bases outside the gene matches: 6. CDR1 is SGHVS and CDR2 is FQNEAQ in the germline V gene. The CDR3 runs to 15 residues. CDR3 nucleotide sequence: TGTGCCAGCAGCTTATCACGACAGGGGGCCAACGAGCAGTACTTC. This translates into CASSLSRQGANEQYF.

This clone was seen a few times. The J gene is TRBJ1-4, the V gene TRBV15; D ambiguous. V lost 1 base to trimming and J lost 7 bases, with 13 bases between them. In germline, CDR1 is LNHNV, CDR2 YYDKDF (reference sequence). The length of the CDR3 is 15 residues. The CDR3 loop is CATSRASDLGEKLFF. DNA of the CDR3: TGTGCCACCAGCAGAGCGTCAGACTTAGGTGAAAAACTGTTTTTT.

This rearrangement joins TRBV5-6 to TRBJ2-3; D perhaps matches TRBD2 (6 bases). Trimming shortened V by 2 bases and J by 7 bases, and 17 bases separated the two germline ends. The V gene's germline CDR1 is SGHDT and CDR2 YYEEEE. CDR3 length: 15 amino acids. The CDR3 DNA reads as TGTGCCAGCAGCTTAGGTCTAGCGAGTGCACATACGCAGTATTTT. As protein: CASSLGLASAHTQYF.

The J gene is TRBJ2-3, the V gene TRBV10-3, with 13 bases lining up with TRBD2. V gave up 6 bases and J gave up 3 bases; unmatched junction bases: 3. In germline, CDR1 is ENHRY, CDR2 SYGVKD. The CDR3 loop spans 15 amino acids. This CDR3 reads CAISRGLAGTDTQYF. The DNA for the CDR3 is TGTGCCATCAGCCGGGGACTAGCGGGGACAGATACGCAGTATTTT.

The chain has TRBV5-1 and TRBJ1-3; tentative D call: TRBD1 (6 bases). V gave up 4 bases and J gave up 0 bases, with 14 bases separating them. There are 16 residues in the CDR3. The germline CDR1 and CDR2 sequences are SGHRS and YFSETQ. CDR3 loop: CASSRQGLTSGNTIYF. CDR3 coding DNA: TGCGCCAGCAGCCGGCAGGGGCTTACCTCTGGAAACACCATATATTTT.

The chain joins TRBV4-1 to TRBJ2-1; 14 positions match TRBD2. The trim removed 4 bases at V and 6 bases at J, leaving 8 bases unmatched. The CDR3 spans 17 residues. CDR1 and CDR2 (germline): MGHRA, YSYEKL. CDR3 DNA: TGCGCCAGCAGCCGTCAAACCGGGACTAGCGGGAGCAATGAGCAGTTCTTC. Translated, it gives CASSRQTGTSGSNEQFF.

This clone came up a few times. The chain employs TRBV19 and TRBJ2-3; D remains ambiguous. Trimming took 7 bases from V and 1 from J, leaving 12 bases between them. The CDR3 is 14 residues long. Germline lookup yields CDR1 LNHDA and CDR2 SQIVND (reference sequence). CDR3 sequence reads: CASTALSGTDTQYF. CDR3 DNA sequence: TGTGCCAGTACCGCTTTGTCGGGCACAGATACGCAGTATTTT.

The chain joins TRBV11-2 to TRBJ1-4, with D maybe TRBD1 (6 bases). CDR1 and CDR2 from the germline V gene are SGHAT and FQNNGV. The CDR3 is 14 amino acids. Trimming took 2 bases from V and 8 from J, leaving 12 bases between them. CDR3 protein: CASSLRGGTEKLFF. The DNA for the CDR3 is TGTGCCAGCAGCTTAAGGGGGGGGACCGAAAAACTGTTTTTT. Drawing the rest from reference TRBV11-2 and TRBJ1-4, the complete variable domain is EAGVAQSPRYKIIEKRQSVAFWCNPISGHATLYWYQQILGQGPKLLIQFQNNGVVDDSQLPKDRFSAERLKGVDSTLKIQPAKLEDSAVYLCASSLRGGTEKLFFGSGTQLSVL.

This clone occurred a few times. This chain joins TRBV19 and TRBJ2-1; TRBD2 matches 10 bases. Trimming took 8 bases from V and 4 from J; bases not matched to a gene: 14. The V gene's germline CDR1 is LNHDA and CDR2 SQIVND (reference sequence). There are 17 residues in the CDR3. CDR3 sequence reads: CASGSTGGLASYNEQFF. The DNA for the CDR3 is TGTGCCAGTGGGAGTACGGGGGGACTAGCGAGTTACAATGAGCAGTTCTTC.

V usage is TRBV2 and J usage is TRBJ1-5; D not resolved. Germline V lookup: CDR1 SNHLY, CDR2 FYNNEI. This CDR3 is built from 15 residues. V dropped 3 bases and J dropped 0 bases, with 9 bases sitting between them. The chain's CDR3 is CASSDGKYSNQPQHF. The DNA of the CDR3 is TGTGCCAGCAGTGATGGAAAATATAGCAATCAGCCCCAGCATTTT. Complete variable domain (other parts from reference TRBV2 and TRBJ1-5): EPEVTQTPSHQVTQMGQEVILRCVPISNHLYFYWYRQILGQKVEFLVSFYNNEISEKSEIFDDQFSVERPDGSNFTLKIRSTKLEDSAMYFCASSDGKYSNQPQHFGDGTRLSIL.

This chain connects TRBV7-9 to TRBJ2-3; 9 bases match TRBD1. V shed 5 bases and J 3 bases; nucleotides not matched to a gene: 3. CDR1 is SEHNR and CDR2 is FQNEAQ in the germline V gene (reference sequence). CDR3 length: 14 residues. Here the CDR3 reads CASSPGQGTDTQYF. For the CDR3, the DNA is TGTGCCAGCAGCCCGGGACAGGGAACAGATACGCAGTATTTT.

CDR3 coding DNA: TGTGCCAGCTCACCACAAACTCAGGGGGGGGATCGGTATGGCTACACCTTC. As protein: CASSPQTQGGDRYGYTF. J is TRBJ1-2 and V is TRBV18, with TRBD1 matching over 7 bases. The CDR3 contains 17 residues. Trimming took 1 base from V and 5 from J; bases not matched to a gene: 13. Germline assignment: CDR1 KGHSH and CDR2 LQKENI.

The chain carries TRBV7-6 and TRBJ2-7; either TRBD1 or TRBD2 may supply D (5 bases each). The CDR3 covers 13 residues. V lost 0 bases, J lost 5 bases, and 8 bases lay in between. Germline V lookup: CDR1 SGHVS, CDR2 FNYEAQ. This chain's CDR3 is CASSLARGDEQYF. In nucleotides, the CDR3 is TGTGCCAGCAGCTTAGCTAGAGGGGACGAGCAGTACTTC.

The rearrangement uses TRBV19 and TRBJ2-7; the match to TRBD1 covers 9 bases. Germline V gene sequence: CDR1 LNHDA, CDR2 SQIVND (reference sequence). The CDR3 length is 14 residues. Trimming removed 5 bases from V and 5 bases from J; junction bases left unmatched: 7. CDR3 loop: CASSWGQGSNEQYF. CDR3 nucleotides: TGTGCCAGTAGTTGGGGACAGGGTTCCAACGAGCAGTACTTC.

This chain joins TRBV19 and TRBJ2-1, with a weak D call TRBD1 (6 bases). Trimming took off 4 bases at V and 4 bases at J, with 14 bases between the two ends. Germline CDR1 LNHDA, CDR2 SQIVND (reference sequence). This CDR3 comprises 15 residues. This CDR3 is CASSRTGRGYNEQFF. The CDR3 DNA is TGTGCCAGTAGTAGAACAGGGAGAGGGTACAATGAGCAGTTCTTC.

J is TRBJ1-5 and V is TRBV19; no reliable D call. Per the germline V gene, CDR1 is LNHDA and CDR2 is SQIVND (reference sequence). Trimming shortened V by 3 bases and J by 1 base, and 10 bases separated the two germline ends. The CDR3 has 15 amino acids. The CDR3 sequence: CASSIPARSNQPQHF. CDR3 DNA sequence: TGTGCCAGTAGTATTCCCGCAAGGAGCAATCAGCCCCAGCATTTT. Full variable domain (outside the CDR3, taken from reference TRBV19 and TRBJ1-5): DGGITQSPKYLFRKEGQNVTLSCEQNLNHDAMYWYRQDPGQGLRLIYYSQIVNDFQKGDIAEGYSVSREKKESFPLTVTSAQKNPTAFYLCASSIPARSNQPQHFGDGTRLSIL.

This sequence joins TRBV5-1 and TRBJ2-5; D is unresolved. V gave up 4 bases and J gave up 4 bases, with 17 bases separating them. Per the germline V gene, CDR1 is SGHRS and CDR2 is YFSETQ. The CDR3 runs to 15 residues. The CDR3 DNA is TGCGCCAGCAGCCATGAATCGGGTCAGTCAGAGACCCAGTACTTC. Translation gives CASSHESGQSETQYF.

V and J are TRBV2 and TRBJ2-3; D remains ambiguous. The CDR3 has 13 residues. Per the germline V gene, CDR1 is SNHLY and CDR2 is FYNNEI. The V and J ends lost 3 bases and 4 bases respectively, with 8 bases between them. CDR3: CASSEQSPDTQYF. CDR3 sequence (DNA): TGTGCCAGCAGTGAGCAGTCCCCAGATACGCAGTATTTT.